The 24 T cell receptor beta chains reported below all come from one sample, sequenced in a study of cytotoxic CD8 clonotypes in ibrutinib-treated CLL. The assay was immunoSEQ multiplex PCR, and TCRdb's table has in-frame clones only and misses some. The data hold around 130,000 clones, with around 80% observed a single time. The specimen comprised PBMCs, sampled after 24 months of ibrutinib treatment. The receptors were sampled from a human donor with chronic lymphocytic leukemia.

This clone was observed a single time. The rearrangement joins TRBV7-2 to TRBJ1-2, with 10 bases fitting TRBD1. CDR3 size: 18 residues. Germline V lookup: CDR1 SGHTA, CDR2 FQGNSA. V dropped 2 bases and J dropped 5; count of bases not matched to a gene: 14. As DNA, the CDR3 is TGTGCCAGCAGCTTACGCGCGTGGATTTTGGACAGGGGGTATGGCTACACCTTC. It encodes CASSLRAWILDRGYGYTF.

This clone was picked up one time. The gene calls are TRBV19 and TRBJ1-5, with TRBD1 matching 8 bases. Germline CDR1 is LNHDA and CDR2 is SQIVND (reference sequence). CDR3 size: 19 residues. Trimming removed 3 bases from V and 0 bases from J; junction bases left unmatched: 13. The CDR3 protein is CASSIAHGGQVYSNQPQHF. The CDR3 DNA is TGTGCCAGTAGTATCGCTCACGGGGGACAGGTCTATAGCAATCAGCCCCAGCATTTT.

The V gene is TRBV5-5, the J gene TRBJ2-7; D is ambiguous. Trimming shortened V by 0 bases and J by 4 bases, and 5 bases separated the two germline ends. Per germline, CDR1 SGHKS and CDR2 YYEKEE (reference sequence). This CDR3 has 12 residues. DNA of the CDR3: TGTGCCAGCAGCTTGGGGGCGTACGAGCAGTACTTC. Translating gives CASSLGAYEQYF.

The V call is TRBV15, the J call TRBJ2-2, with unresolved D. This CDR3 has 15 residues. The V and J ends lost 0 bases and 0 bases respectively, with 5 bases between them. Germline V gives CDR1 LNHNV, CDR2 YYDKDF (reference sequence). The CDR3 DNA sequence: TGTGCCACCAGCAGAGACTACGCGAACACCGGGGAGCTGTTTTTT. This translates into CATSRDYANTGELFF. The whole variable domain, remainder taken from reference TRBV15 and TRBJ2-2, is DAMVIQNPRYQVTQFGKPVTLSCSQTLNHNVMYWYQQKSSQAPKLLFHYYDKDFNNEADTPDNFQSRRPNTSFCFLDIRSPGLGDTAMYLCATSRDYANTGELFFGEGSRLTVL.

To note about this clone: This specimen includes other DNA sequences encoding the same CDR3. The gene calls are TRBV5-6 and TRBJ2-7; D call uncertain. V was cut by 0 bases and J by 3 bases, with 7 bases left in between. This CDR3 comprises 13 residues. Germline-derived CDR1 and CDR2 are SGHDT and YYEEEE. CDR3 residues: CASSLVSGYEQYF. As DNA, the CDR3 is TGTGCCAGCAGCTTGGTTTCCGGCTACGAGCAGTACTTC.

The rearrangement uses TRBV7-9 and TRBJ2-1, with D possibly called TRBD1 or TRBD2 (5 bases each). The V gene's germline CDR1 is SEHNR and CDR2 FQNEAQ (reference sequence). The CDR3 covers 16 residues. Between the trimmed V and J ends, which lost 5 bases and 2 bases, there was a span of 16 bases. The CDR3: CASSLGEGLTYNEQFF. The CDR3 DNA sequence: TGTGCCAGCAGCCTGGGTGAGGGGCTAACCTACAATGAGCAGTTCTTC.

The chain's CDR3 is CASSSTGETEAFF. In nucleotides, the CDR3 is TGTGCCAGCAGCTCGACAGGGGAAACTGAAGCTTTCTTT. The chain carries TRBV7-8 and TRBJ1-1, with 8 bases lining up with TRBD1. CDR3 length: 13 amino acids. The junction had 3 bases not matched to a gene; V was cut back by 4 bases and J by 5 bases. Germline V gene lookup returns CDR1 SGHVS and CDR2 FQNEAQ.

The gene calls are TRBV4-2 and TRBJ2-5; the match to TRBD2 covers 13 bases. CDR3 length: 16 amino acids. Germline-derived CDR1 and CDR2 are LGHNA and YNFKEQ. The V segment lost 1 base and the J segment 2 bases; nucleotides outside the gene matches: 1. The CDR3 reads CASSQGTSGGQETQYF. The CDR3 bases are TGTGCCAGCAGCCAAGGGACTAGCGGGGGTCAAGAGACCCAGTACTTC.

The chain combines TRBV6-5 with TRBJ2-7; 9 bases line up with TRBD2. Unmatched junction bases numbered 11, after V lost 0 bases and J lost 8 bases. This CDR3 is built from 16 residues. CDR1 is MNHEY, CDR2 SVGAGI, per germline. CDR3 residues: CASSYSSLAGLRKQYF. CDR3 coding DNA: TGTGCCAGCAGTTACTCGAGCCTAGCGGGGCTTAGAAAGCAGTACTTC.

V and J are TRBV6-4 and TRBJ2-1, with D possibly matching TRBD2 (6 bases). Germline V gene lookup returns CDR1 MRHNA and CDR2 SNTAGT. The V and J ends lost 0 bases and 4 bases respectively, with 13 bases between them. CDR3 length equals 16 residues. The CDR3 nucleotides are TGTGCCAGCAGTGACTCACTAGCAGCCGGATACAATGAGCAGTTCTTC. It is translated as CASSDSLAAGYNEQFF.

V is TRBV11-3 and J is TRBJ1-5, with D unclear. CDR3 length: 17 residues. Deletions cut 4 bases from V and 5 bases from J, with 21 bases between. Germline assignment: CDR1 SGHNT and CDR2 YENEEA. This CDR3 is CASSSYPSGGWDQPQHF. The CDR3 DNA sequence: TGTGCCAGCAGCTCATATCCCTCTGGAGGTTGGGATCAGCCCCAGCATTTT. Based on the CDR3 plus reference TRBV11-3 and TRBJ1-5, the full variable domain is EAGVVQSPRYKIIEKKQPVAFWCNPISGHNTLYWYLQNLGQGPELLIRYENEEAVDDSQLPKDRFSAERLKGVDSTLKIQPAELGDSAVYLCASSSYPSGGWDQPQHFGDGTRLSIL.

The J gene is TRBJ1-1, the V gene TRBV19; 7 bases fit TRBD1. The CDR3 covers 13 residues. Germline-derived CDR1 and CDR2 are LNHDA and SQIVND (reference sequence). V gave up 5 bases and J gave up 5 bases; unmatched junction bases: 5. CDR3 DNA sequence: TGTGCCAGTAGTCGCAGGGGGTTGACTGAAGCTTTCTTT. Translation gives CASSRRGLTEAFF.

CDR3 sequence: CASGVQGAGEQYF. Written as DNA, the CDR3 is TGTGCTAGTGGTGTACAGGGGGCGGGGGAGCAGTACTTC. The rearrangement uses TRBV12-5 and TRBJ2-7; 9 nucleotides line up with TRBD1. CDR3 length: 13 amino acids. Germline V lookup: CDR1 LGHNT, CDR2 FRNRAP. J was trimmed by 7 bases and V by 5 bases; bases with no gene match: 6.

This chain links TRBV9 with TRBJ2-3; 10 bases are shared with TRBD2. CDR1 SGDLS and CDR2 YYNGEE come from the germline V gene. The trim removed 4 bases at V and 2 bases at J, leaving 7 bases unmatched. The CDR3 runs 16 residues. Here the CDR3 reads CASSHQLAGNTDTQYF. In nucleotides, the CDR3 is TGTGCCAGCAGCCACCAACTAGCGGGGAACACAGATACGCAGTATTTT.

Remarks on this clone: This CDR3 is also generated by other DNA sequences in the sample. The chain uses TRBV18 and TRBJ1-5; D is ambiguous. CDR1 KGHSH and CDR2 LQKENI come from the germline V gene. Trimming took off 1 base at V and 2 bases at J, with 3 bases between the two ends. The CDR3 totals 13 residues. The CDR3 sequence: CASSPQGNQPQHF. The DNA for the CDR3 is TGTGCCAGCTCACCACAGGGCAATCAGCCCCAGCATTTT. The full variable domain, its missing parts supplied by reference TRBV18 and TRBJ1-5, is NAGVMQNPRHLVRRRGQEARLRCSPMKGHSHVYWYRQLPEEGLKFMVYLQKENIIDESGMPKERFSAEFPKEGPSILRIQQVVRGDSAAYFCASSPQGNQPQHFGDGTRLSIL.

The CDR3 DNA is TGTGCCAGCAGCCGCCGGAACTATGGCTACACCTTC. This codes for CASSRRNYGYTF. This chain joins TRBV9 and TRBJ1-2, with D unresolved. Germline loops: CDR1 SGDLS, CDR2 YYNGEE. V lost 4 bases to trimming and J lost 2 bases, with 6 bases between them. The CDR3 sequence is 12 residues long.

Here the CDR3 reads CASSLQRGEQYF. CDR3 sequence (DNA): TGTGCCAGCAGCCTCCAGCGTGGGGAGCAGTACTTC. The rearrangement joins TRBV7-2 to TRBJ2-7; D gene uncertain. CDR3 length equals 12 residues. Germline values: CDR1 SGHTA, CDR2 FQGNSA. V lost 5 bases and J 7 bases, leaving 12 bases between the germline ends. The variable domain in full, with the rest retrieved from reference TRBV7-2 and TRBJ2-7, is GAGVSQSPSNKVTEKGKDVELRCDPISGHTALYWYRQSLGQGLEFLIYFQGNSAPDKSGLPSDRFSAERTGGSVSTLTIQRTQQEDSAVYLCASSLQRGEQYFGPGTRLTVT.

A few counts support this clone. The J gene is TRBJ2-7, the V gene TRBV19; TRBD1 matches 7 bases. The CDR3 is made up of 13 amino acids. Germline V gene lookup returns CDR1 LNHDA and CDR2 SQIVND (reference sequence). The junction had 7 bases not matched to a gene; V was cut back by 6 bases and J by 5 bases. The CDR3 bases are TGTGCCAGTAGCTTGTTCCAGGGGGACGAGCAGTACTTC. This encodes CASSLFQGDEQYF.

This rearrangement joins TRBV7-2 to TRBJ1-1; 8 bases map to TRBD1. This CDR3 has 13 amino acids. Unmatched junction bases numbered 0, after V lost 1 base and J lost 5 bases. The germline V gene has CDR1 SGHTA and CDR2 FQGNSA. CDR3 protein: CASSLGDRTEAFF. The CDR3 nucleotides are TGTGCCAGCAGCTTAGGGGACAGGACTGAAGCTTTCTTT.

The chain recombines TRBV7-2 with TRBJ2-3; D is perhaps TRBD2 (6 bases). Germline V gene lookup returns CDR1 SGHTA and CDR2 FQGNSA. V lost 5 bases to trimming and J lost 7 bases, with 16 bases between them. The CDR3 contains 14 residues. CDR3 nucleotide sequence: TGTGCCAGCAGCCTAGAGGGTGGGAGGTATACGCAGTATTTT. Protein sequence: CASSLEGGRYTQYF.

This clone was counted once. The chain employs TRBV10-3 and TRBJ2-4; 7 bases are shared with TRBD1. Trimming took 1 base from V and 8 from J; bases not matched to a gene: 5. The germline V gene has CDR1 ENHRY and CDR2 SYGVKD. The CDR3 totals 14 residues. CDR3: CAISELGDRDIQYF. As DNA, the CDR3 is TGTGCCATCAGTGAGTTGGGCGACAGGGACATTCAGTACTTC.

This clone was seen a single time. This chain links TRBV2 with TRBJ2-7, with 9 positions matching TRBD1. The V and J ends lost 6 bases and 3 bases, in that order; junction bases with no gene match: 3. Germline V gene data show CDR1 as SNHLY and CDR2 as FYNNEI. This CDR3 is 13 amino acids long. The CDR3 loop reads CASSRDRDYEQYF. Written as DNA, the CDR3 is TGTGCCAGCAGCCGGGACAGGGACTACGAGCAGTACTTC.

This clone was counted a few times. The chain recombines TRBV19 with TRBJ2-7; 8 bases map to TRBD1. Germline lookup yields CDR1 LNHDA and CDR2 SQIVND (reference sequence). The CDR3 is 15 residues long. V shed 6 bases and J 3 bases; nucleotides not matched to a gene: 10. The CDR3 reads CASRGPGTGYYEQYF. The CDR3, as DNA: TGTGCCAGTAGGGGGCCGGGGACAGGCTACTACGAGCAGTACTTC.

The table lists this clone with a few counts. The rearrangement links TRBV27 to TRBJ1-5; D not certain. Germline V lookup: CDR1 MNHEY, CDR2 SMNVEV (reference sequence). The CDR3 totals 16 residues. V dropped 2 bases and J dropped 2 bases, with 13 bases sitting between them. The CDR3 region has the DNA TGTGCCAGCAGTTTACTGCCCGAATTGGGCAATCAGCCCCAGCATTTT. Protein product: CASSLLPELGNQPQHF.